Many counts were recorded for the clone carrying this TCR beta chain. This sample was taken from a study of T-cell reconstitution after alpha-beta-depleted transplantation in children. The authors prepared the TCRbeta library with unique molecular identifiers. TCRdb independently ran MiXCR on the PCR reads; one entry per CDR3 protein. The table includes about 400,000 distinct CDR3 sequences, 13% detected once. The TCR sequence derives from a human donor who donated a stem cell graft to a child with Fanconi anemia. This specimen consisted of PBMCs, obtained from the stem cell graft.

As DNA, the CDR3 is TGCGCCAGTACCTCTAGCGGAGATACGCAGTATTTT. This sequence encodes CASTSSGDTQYF. The rearrangement links TRBV5-1 to TRBJ2-3; 7 bases line up with TRBD2. Trimming cost V 8 bases and J 5 bases; bases outside gene matches: 5. This CDR3 has 12 amino acids. The germline gives CDR1 SGHRS, CDR2 YFSETQ.